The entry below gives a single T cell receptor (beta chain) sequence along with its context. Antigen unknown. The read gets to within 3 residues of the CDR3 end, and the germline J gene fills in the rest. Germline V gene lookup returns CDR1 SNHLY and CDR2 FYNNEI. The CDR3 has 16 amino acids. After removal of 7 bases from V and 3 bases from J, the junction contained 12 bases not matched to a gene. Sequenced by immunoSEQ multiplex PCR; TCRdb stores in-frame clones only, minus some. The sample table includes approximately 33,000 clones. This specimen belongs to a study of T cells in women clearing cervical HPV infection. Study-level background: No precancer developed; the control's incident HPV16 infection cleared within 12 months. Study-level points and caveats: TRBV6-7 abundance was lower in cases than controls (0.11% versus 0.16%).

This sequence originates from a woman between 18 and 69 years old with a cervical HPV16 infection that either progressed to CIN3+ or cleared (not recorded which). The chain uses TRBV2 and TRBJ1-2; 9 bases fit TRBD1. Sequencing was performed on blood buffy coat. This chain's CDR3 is CASMGYPDRGYYGYTF. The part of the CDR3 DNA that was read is TGTGCCAGCATGGGGTACCCGGACAGGGGTTACTATGGC.